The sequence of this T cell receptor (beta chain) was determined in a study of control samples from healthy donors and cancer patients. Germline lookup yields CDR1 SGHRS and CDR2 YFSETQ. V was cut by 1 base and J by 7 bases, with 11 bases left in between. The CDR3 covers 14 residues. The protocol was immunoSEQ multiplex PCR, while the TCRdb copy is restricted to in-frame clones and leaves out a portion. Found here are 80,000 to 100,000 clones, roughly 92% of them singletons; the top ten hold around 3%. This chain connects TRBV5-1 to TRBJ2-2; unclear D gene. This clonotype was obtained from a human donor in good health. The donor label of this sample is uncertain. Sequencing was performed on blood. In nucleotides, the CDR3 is TGCGCCAGCAGCTTGACGGCCGTGGGCGGGGAGCTGTTTTTT. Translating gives CASSLTAVGGELFF.